This T cell receptor (beta chain) was recorded in a study of blood T cell repertoires in COVID-19. Overall study context: The United States, Italy and Spain provided the acute and convalescent COVID-19 samples. T cells, B-cell-depleted T cells, or PBMCs provided the cDNA or gDNA that served as material.

Source study methods: Reference gene primer amplification gave nucleated cell count estimates. The protocol was immunoSEQ multiplex PCR, while the TCRdb copy is restricted to in-frame clones and leaves out a portion. V, J and clone size are taken as reported in that table, and D and trimming were inferred from the DNA itself. The sample lists hundreds of thousands of clones; around 91% were seen once. This clone showed up just once. This CDR3 contains 15 residues. The ends lost 5 bases at V and 5 bases at J; junction bases unmatched: 9. From germline, CDR1 is MNHEY and CDR2 SMNVEV (reference sequence).

The clonotype originates from a woman in her fifties or sixties with acute or convalescent COVID-19. Sequencing used peripheral blood. This rearrangement joins TRBV27 to TRBJ2-5; TRBD1 matches 9 bases. CDR3 sequence (DNA): TGTGCCAGCAGTGCTGGGGACAGGGCGATCGAGACCCAGTACTTC. Protein: CASSAGDRAIETQYF.